This T cell receptor beta chain was found in a study of T cell repertoires and HLA-DP antigens. Study background: Alloreactive CD4+ T cells targeted HLA-DP on transduced HeLa.

In this sample, this clone turned up once. Antigen unknown. The germline gives CDR1 SNHLY, CDR2 FYNNEI. The V end was cut by 11 bases, the J end by 8 bases, with 19 bases between. The length of the CDR3 is 13 residues. Some clones are missing from TCRdb's copy, which holds only in-frame ones; the method was immunoSEQ multiplex PCR. Here the sample spans more than 90,000 clones, 80% to 95% being singletons. Sequenced sample: CD4+ T cells from PBMCs. This chain connects TRBV2 to TRBJ2-4, with D perhaps TRBD2 (5 bases). The TCR originated in a woman aged 18-29 years in good health and CMV-seronegative. The CDR3 region is CAGSRGMRDIQYF. The CDR3 nucleotides are TGTGCCGGCTCTCGGGGAATGAGGGACATTCAGTACTTC.